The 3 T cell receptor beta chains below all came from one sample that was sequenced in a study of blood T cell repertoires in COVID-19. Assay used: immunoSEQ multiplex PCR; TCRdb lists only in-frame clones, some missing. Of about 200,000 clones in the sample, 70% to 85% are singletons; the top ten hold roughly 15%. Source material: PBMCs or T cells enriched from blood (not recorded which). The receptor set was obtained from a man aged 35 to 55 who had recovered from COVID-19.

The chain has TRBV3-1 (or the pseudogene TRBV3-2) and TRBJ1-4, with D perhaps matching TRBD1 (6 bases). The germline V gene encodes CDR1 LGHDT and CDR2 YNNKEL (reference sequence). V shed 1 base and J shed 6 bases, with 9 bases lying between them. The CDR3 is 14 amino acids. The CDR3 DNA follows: TGTGCCAGCAGCCAAGTCTCAGGGGATGAAAAACTGTTTTTT. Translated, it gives CASSQVSGDEKLFF.

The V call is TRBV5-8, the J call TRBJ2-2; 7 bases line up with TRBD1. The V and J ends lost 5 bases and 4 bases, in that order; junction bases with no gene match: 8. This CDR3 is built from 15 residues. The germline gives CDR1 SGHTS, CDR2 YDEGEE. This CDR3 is CASRYDTGVTGELFF. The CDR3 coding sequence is TGTGCCAGCAGATACGATACAGGGGTCACCGGGGAGCTGTTTTTT.

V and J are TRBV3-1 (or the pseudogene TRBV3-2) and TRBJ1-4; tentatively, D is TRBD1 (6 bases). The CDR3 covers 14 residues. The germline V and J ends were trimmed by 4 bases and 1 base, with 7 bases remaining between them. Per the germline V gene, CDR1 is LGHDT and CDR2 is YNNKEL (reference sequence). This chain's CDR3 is CASSLRGTNEKLFF. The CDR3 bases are TGTGCCAGCAGCCTCAGGGGAACTAATGAAAAACTGTTTTTT.